The clone carrying this T cell receptor beta chain has just one count. The data were obtained in a study of blood T cell repertoires in COVID-19. Germline CDR1 reads KGHDR; CDR2 reads SFDVKD. The CDR3 consists of 16 residues. With 3 bases clipped from V and 0 bases from J, the junction kept 3 bases outside the gene matches. The table came from immunoSEQ multiplex PCR; TCRdb's copy has only in-frame clones and leaves some out. The sample has about 300,000 clones; 85% to 90% are singletons. Sequences were obtained from PBMCs or T cells enriched from blood (not recorded which). V usage is TRBV24-1 and J usage is TRBJ2-3; the match to TRBD2 covers 9 bases. The origin of this receptor is a woman aged 18-29 years with acute COVID-19. CDR3 DNA sequence: TGTGCCACCAGTGATGCGACTAGCGGTAGCACAGATACGCAGTATTTT. Amino acids: CATSDATSGSTDTQYF.